Detailed here is one T cell receptor (beta chain). The data were produced by immunoSEQ multiplex PCR, yet TCRdb's version contains in-frame clones alone and is incomplete. Of 200,000 to 250,000 clones in the sample, approximately 84% were seen once. The data belong to a study of blood T cell repertoires in COVID-19. The CDR3 contains 16 residues. This TCR was recovered from a woman aged 25 to 39 who had recovered from COVID-19. This rearrangement joins TRBV12-2 to TRBJ1-1; the DNA was not compared with TRBD1, the D call given in the table. TRBV12-2 is labeled a pseudogene. Sequences were obtained from peripheral blood. The CDR3 DNA is TGTGCAAGTCGCAACGCAATCTTGACAGAAGGCACTGAAGCTTTCTTT. It yields the protein CASRNAILTEGTEAFF.